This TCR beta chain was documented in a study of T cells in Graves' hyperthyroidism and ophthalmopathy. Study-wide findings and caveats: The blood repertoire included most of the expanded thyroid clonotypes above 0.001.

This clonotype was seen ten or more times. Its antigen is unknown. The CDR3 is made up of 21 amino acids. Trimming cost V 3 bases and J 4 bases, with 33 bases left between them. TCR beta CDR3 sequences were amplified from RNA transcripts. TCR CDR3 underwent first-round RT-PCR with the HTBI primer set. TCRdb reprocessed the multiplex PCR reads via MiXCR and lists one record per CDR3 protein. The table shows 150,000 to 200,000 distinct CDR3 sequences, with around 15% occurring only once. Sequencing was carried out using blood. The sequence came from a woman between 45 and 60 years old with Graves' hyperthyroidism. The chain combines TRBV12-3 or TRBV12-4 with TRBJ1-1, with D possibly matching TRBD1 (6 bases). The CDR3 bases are TGTGCCAGCAGTTTTTCCGGCTGGGCGTTGAATAACAGGGCCGGGGTCACTGAAGCTTTCTTT. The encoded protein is CASSFSGWALNNRAGVTEAFF.